Below are 6 T cell receptor beta chains sequenced from a single sample in a study of human T cells and chemical hapten exposure. Each CDR3 protein is one row after TCRdb ran MiXCR on the RACE reads. The sample includes 350,000 to 400,000 distinct CDR3 sequences, roughly 6% of them seen just once. Time point defined: patch test 2, 6 weeks after DPC sensitization. Indicated treatment: therapeutic diphenylcyclopropenone sensitization with weekly scalp DPC. The source material was whole blood, sampled in connection with sensitization to the hapten diphenylcyclopropenone (DPC). These receptors were collected from a woman younger than 35 with alopecia areata. Some clones in this sample may be carry-over from other donors' samples.

In regard to this clonotype: This may be a read error: a much more frequent sequence differs by one nucleotide. This chain uses TRBV5-1 with TRBJ1-3; D uncertain. Germline lookup yields CDR1 SGHRS and CDR2 YFSETQ. V was pared by 4 bases and J by 0 bases, with 11 bases between. The CDR3 is made up of 15 amino acids. This chain's CDR3 is CASSRREVSGNTIYF. The CDR3 coding sequence is TGCGCCAGCAGCCGGAGGGAGGTCTCTGGAAACACCATATATTTT.

This clonotype was observed a few times. The chain joins TRBV25-1 to TRBJ2-7, with D perhaps assigned TRBD1 or TRBD2 (6 bases each). The CDR3 is 15 residues long. V lost 5 bases, J lost 6 bases, and 20 bases lay in between. The germline CDR1 and CDR2 sequences are MGHDK and SYGVNS. The DNA of the CDR3 is TGTGCCAGCAGTCAGGTTGTCCCGGGGGCAGGCGAGCAGTACTTC. Its protein is CASSQVVPGAGEQYF.

This clonotype occurred a few times. The chain links TRBV4-2 to TRBJ2-1; D is perhaps TRBD1 or TRBD2 (6 bases each). The CDR3 runs to 14 residues. Trimming took 4 bases from V and 9 from J, leaving 16 bases between them. The germline CDR1 and CDR2 sequences are LGHNA and YNFKEQ. Here the CDR3 reads CASSRLIQGGEQFF. CDR3 nucleotide sequence: TGTGCCAGCAGCCGCTTAATACAGGGAGGTGAGCAGTTCTTC.

The chain employs TRBV6-1 and TRBJ2-7, with 10 positions matching TRBD2. V shed 4 bases and J 4 bases; nucleotides not matched to a gene: 4. Germline-derived CDR1 and CDR2 are MNHNS and SASEGT. This CDR3 spans 14 amino acids. DNA for the CDR3: TGTGCCAGCAGTGGAGTAGCGGGGGGTTACGAGCAGTACTTC. This codes for CASSGVAGGYEQYF.

A few counts support this clonotype. The chain uses TRBV18 and TRBJ1-4; D ambiguous. The CDR3 covers 14 residues. Germline V lookup: CDR1 KGHSH, CDR2 LQKENI. The ends were cut back, 2 bases at V and 0 bases at J, with 4 bases in the middle. The CDR3 loop reads CASSPSPTNEKLFF. CDR3 bases: TGTGCCAGCTCACCAAGCCCAACTAATGAAAAACTGTTTTTT.

This clonotype was seen many times. V and J are TRBV6-5 and TRBJ1-3, with D possibly TRBD1 on 5 matching bases. Germline CDR1 reads MNHEY; CDR2 reads SVGAGI. The CDR3 has 15 amino acids. V was shortened by 2 bases and J by 0 bases, with 8 bases between the two germline ends. DNA for the CDR3: TGTGCCAGCAGTTACGGGACCGGCTCTGGAAACACCATATATTTT. Protein sequence: CASSYGTGSGNTIYF.